This TCR beta chain emerged from a study of T-cell reconstitution after alpha-beta-depleted transplantation in children. Study-wide findings and caveats: Surviving recipient T cells and thymic progenitors produced the high day-60 TCRbeta diversity seen in some patients. Once a year had passed after transplant, T-cell counts and diversity came mostly from newly produced T cells.

During its preparation, the TCRbeta library received unique molecular identifiers. Via MiXCR, TCRdb re-called the PCR reads, giving one row per CDR3 protein. The sample includes 100,000 to 130,000 distinct CDR3 sequences, roughly 6.1% of them seen just once. This clonotype was seen a handful of times. Its antigen is as yet unknown. The junction shows a germline mismatch at one end, possibly a read error. From germline, CDR1 is SNHLY and CDR2 FYNNEI. The CDR3 extends over 18 amino acids. The specimen comprised PBMCs, mostly from graft donor cells, sampled 360 days after TCRalphabeta/CD19-depleted stem cell transplant. This receptor was obtained from a male patient aged 2 to 9 who had a stem cell transplant for acute lymphoblastic leukemia, so the T cells may come from the graft donor. V and J are TRBV2 and TRBJ2-1; TRBD2 is a possible D gene (6 bases). CDR3 in amino acids: CACSRPRLVKSSYNEQFF. CDR3 nucleotides: TGTGCCTGCAGTCGACCTAGACTAGTAAAAAGCTCCTACAATGAGCAGTTCTTC.